The 25 T cell receptor beta chains listed next were all sequenced from one sample in a study of graft-versus-host responses after intestinal transplantation. Their target antigens are unknown. TCRdb's copy holds only in-frame clones and misses some; the assay was immunoSEQ multiplex PCR. The data contain about 47,000 clones, approximately 96% of them singletons. The sample was unstimulated CD8+ T cells sorted from spleen or lymph node cells, taken before transplant. The source of these receptors is a human donor who was the organ donor for an intestinal transplant.

The CDR3 spells CASSRVQGDVDMNTEAFF. The CDR3 DNA reads as TGCGCCAGCAGCCGCGTACAGGGCGATGTGGACATGAACACTGAAGCTTTCTTT. The chain combines TRBV4-1 with TRBJ1-1; possibly TRBD1 for D (6 bases). Germline CDR1 MGHRA, CDR2 YSYEKL. Trimming took off 4 bases at V and 0 bases at J, with 21 bases between the two ends. CDR3 length equals 18 residues.

This chain connects TRBV7-6 to TRBJ2-1, with D perhaps TRBD1 (6 bases). V was pared by 1 base and J by 3 bases, with 10 bases between. Germline V gives CDR1 SGHVS, CDR2 FNYEAQ. The CDR3 covers 15 residues. CDR3 sequence: CASSLGTAIYNEQFF. In nucleotides, the CDR3 is TGTGCCAGCAGCTTAGGGACAGCGATCTACAATGAGCAGTTCTTC.

The chain recombines TRBV30 with TRBJ2-3; D is ambiguous. Germline lookup yields CDR1 GTSNPN and CDR2 SVGIG (reference sequence). The germline V and J ends were trimmed by 3 bases and 0 bases, with 4 bases remaining between them. The CDR3 contains 12 residues. CDR3 sequence: CAWRRSTDTQYF. The CDR3 nucleotides are TGTGCCTGGAGGAGAAGCACAGATACGCAGTATTTT.

V and J are TRBV19 and TRBJ2-7, with D perhaps matching TRBD2 (7 bases). V was pared by 5 bases and J by 4 bases, with 15 bases between. This CDR3 comprises 14 residues. Germline values: CDR1 LNHDA, CDR2 SQIVND (reference sequence). The CDR3 loop reads CASSPRGAEYEQYF. CDR3 in DNA: TGTGCCAGTAGTCCACGGGGGGCCGAGTACGAGCAGTACTTC.

The chain recombines TRBV11-1 with TRBJ2-7; D remains ambiguous. Germline V gives CDR1 SGHAT, CDR2 FQDESV (reference sequence). The length of the CDR3 is 12 residues. V was clipped by 4 bases and J by 7 bases, with 11 bases between them. This CDR3 is CASSYSAAEQYF. DNA for the CDR3: TGTGCCAGCAGCTACTCGGCGGCGGAGCAGTACTTC.

The chain couples TRBV7-2 to TRBJ2-1; TRBD2 matches at 13 bases. The CDR3 is 18 amino acids. Germline V CDR1 and CDR2: SGHTA, FQGNSA. V shed 0 bases and J 6 bases; nucleotides not matched to a gene: 8. The CDR3 reads CASSLAGGLAGPPNEQFF. The CDR3 DNA follows: TGTGCCAGCAGCTTAGCGGGGGGACTAGCGGGGCCCCCCAATGAGCAGTTCTTC. Supplemented by reference TRBV7-2 and TRBJ2-1, the full variable domain reads GAGVSQSPSNKVTEKGKDVELRCDPISGHTALYWYRQSLGQGLEFLIYFQGNSAPDKSGLPSDRFSAERTGGSVSTLTIQRTQQEDSAVYLCASSLAGGLAGPPNEQFFGPGTRLTVL.

The chain uses TRBV28 and TRBJ2-1; tentative D call: TRBD2 (7 bases). The V and J ends lost 3 bases and 2 bases respectively, with 14 bases between them. Germline CDR1 reads MDHEN; CDR2 reads SYDVKM. The CDR3 is 16 residues long. Here the CDR3 reads CASSFVRGGAYNEQFF. DNA of the CDR3: TGTGCCAGCAGTTTCGTAAGGGGGGGAGCCTACAATGAGCAGTTCTTC. The entire variable domain, with the rest obtained from reference TRBV28 and TRBJ2-1, is as follows: DVKVTQSSRYLVKRTGEKVFLECVQDMDHENMFWYRQDPGLGLRLIYFSYDVKMKEKGDIPEGYSVSREKKERFSLILESASTNQTSMYLCASSFVRGGAYNEQFFGPGTRLTVL.

This chain connects TRBV27 to TRBJ2-7, with 15 bases identical to TRBD2. Germline V CDR1 and CDR2: MNHEY, SMNVEV (reference sequence). After removal of 6 bases from V and 7 bases from J, the junction contained 13 bases not matched to a gene. CDR3 length: 17 amino acids. CDR3 in amino acids: CASRSGLAGGKSGEQYF. Written as DNA, the CDR3 is TGTGCCAGCAGGTCGGGACTAGCGGGGGGCAAGTCGGGGGAGCAGTACTTC.

The chain employs TRBV4-1 and TRBJ2-5; TRBD2 matches 9 bases. Per germline, CDR1 MGHRA and CDR2 YSYEKL. The CDR3 spans 16 residues. Trimming took 0 bases from V and 5 from J; bases not matched to a gene: 7. The CDR3 coding sequence is TGCGCCAGCAGCCAAGATAGCCTAGCGGGGTGGGAGACCCAGTACTTC. Translation gives CASSQDSLAGWETQYF.

V is TRBV7-9 and J is TRBJ1-2, with D possibly TRBD1 on 5 matching bases. CDR3 size: 14 residues. Germline loops: CDR1 SEHNR, CDR2 FQNEAQ (reference sequence). V was trimmed by 1 base and J by 4 bases, leaving 10 bases between them. The CDR3 DNA follows: TGTGCCAGCAGCTTAGACAGGCCCCTCTATGGCTACACCTTC. Its protein product is CASSLDRPLYGYTF.

This chain uses TRBV27 with TRBJ2-7; D remains unclear. CDR3 length: 13 residues. V was trimmed by 1 base and J by 2 bases, leaving 6 bases between them. Germline V gene sequence: CDR1 MNHEY, CDR2 SMNVEV (reference sequence). CDR3 amino acids: CASSLLSTYEQYF. The CDR3 coding sequence is TGTGCCAGCAGTTTATTGAGTACCTACGAGCAGTACTTC.

This chain links TRBV28 with TRBJ1-3; possible D gene TRBD1, 5 bases. CDR1 and CDR2 from the germline V gene are MDHEN and SYDVKM. Trimming pared 5 bases from V and 0 bases from J, leaving 17 bases between. CDR3 length: 17 residues. As DNA, the CDR3 is TGTGCCAGCAGTCCGCCGGGACTGACGAACTCTGGAAACACCATATATTTT. Translation: CASSPPGLTNSGNTIYF.

This chain links TRBV27 with TRBJ2-7; 8 bases match TRBD1. The CDR3 covers 14 residues. Germline V lookup: CDR1 MNHEY, CDR2 SMNVEV (reference sequence). After removal of 5 bases from V and 2 bases from J, the junction contained 5 bases not matched to a gene. Here the CDR3 reads CASSPTGGPYEQYF. CDR3 in DNA: TGTGCCAGCAGTCCCACAGGGGGGCCCTACGAGCAGTACTTC.

This rearrangement joins TRBV27 to TRBJ1-2; D gene uncertain. The germline CDR1 and CDR2 sequences are MNHEY and SMNVEV (reference sequence). This CDR3 contains 15 residues. V dropped 5 bases and J dropped 5 bases, with 18 bases sitting between them. For the CDR3, the DNA is TGTGCCAGCAGTCCGACCGACGGAGGACCATATGGCTACACCTTC. Translation gives CASSPTDGGPYGYTF.

This clone was detected only a few times. The chain uses TRBV2 and TRBJ1-4; possible D gene TRBD1, 5 bases. CDR3 length: 13 amino acids. V was cut by 3 bases and J by 5 bases, with 7 bases left in between. Germline V gene lookup returns CDR1 SNHLY and CDR2 FYNNEI. The CDR3 DNA follows: TGTGCCAGCAGTGACGGACAAAATGAAAAACTGTTTTTT. This encodes CASSDGQNEKLFF.

The V gene is TRBV2, the J gene TRBJ2-1, with TRBD2 identical over 8 bases. Germline V CDR1 and CDR2: SNHLY, FYNNEI. This CDR3 is built from 14 residues. The V segment lost 3 bases and the J segment 5 bases; nucleotides outside the gene matches: 3. In DNA, the CDR3 is TGTGCCAGCAGTGATTCAGCGGGGGACAATGAGCAGTTCTTC. Translated: CASSDSAGDNEQFF.

The chain recombines TRBV7-3 with TRBJ2-3; 8 nucleotides line up with TRBD1. Germline trimming cut 4 bases from V and 0 bases from J; bases unmatched to any gene: 3. Germline V gene lookup returns CDR1 SGHTA and CDR2 FQGTGA. This CDR3 is 15 amino acids long. The CDR3 here is CASSWGQESTDTQYF. The CDR3 bases are TGTGCCAGCAGCTGGGGACAGGAGAGCACAGATACGCAGTATTTT.

The chain joins TRBV19 to TRBJ1-1; the match to TRBD1 covers 12 bases. This CDR3 spans 17 amino acids. The junction had 8 bases not matched to a gene; V was cut back by 6 bases and J by 0 bases. The germline CDR1 and CDR2 sequences are LNHDA and SQIVND (reference sequence). This CDR3 reads CASRGQGASPMNTEAFF. The CDR3 region has the DNA TGTGCCAGTAGGGGACAGGGGGCGTCTCCTATGAACACTGAAGCTTTCTTT.

This clone was counted a few times. The rearrangement uses TRBV27 and TRBJ2-2, with no clear D. Germline V CDR1 and CDR2: MNHEY, SMNVEV (reference sequence). This CDR3 is built from 12 residues. V gave up 3 bases and J gave up 4 bases, with 3 bases separating them. This CDR3 is CASSLGTGELFF. CDR3 DNA: TGTGCCAGCAGTTTGGGCACCGGGGAGCTGTTTTTT.

V and J are TRBV5-1 and TRBJ1-1; D ambiguous. V was pared by 0 bases and J by 0 bases, with 15 bases between. CDR3 length equals 17 residues. Germline V gene data show CDR1 as SGHRS and CDR2 as YFSETQ. The CDR3 sequence is CASSLDYDRSLNTEAFF. In nucleotides, the CDR3 is TGCGCCAGCAGCTTGGACTACGATAGGAGCTTGAACACTGAAGCTTTCTTT.

This chain uses TRBV5-1 with TRBJ1-3; D call uncertain. Trimming removed 4 bases at V and 1 base at J, with 12 bases between. CDR3 length: 15 amino acids. CDR1 and CDR2 (germline): SGHRS, YFSETQ. The CDR3 bases are TGCGCCAGCAGCGAACTGGACGCGTCTGGAAACACCATATATTTT. This translates into CASSELDASGNTIYF.

The sample holds one count of this clone. The chain combines TRBV16 with TRBJ1-1; D is uncertain. This CDR3 is built from 12 residues. Trimming stripped 4 bases from V and 6 bases from J, with 9 bases between. Germline V gene data show CDR1 as KGHSY and CDR2 as FQNENV. The CDR3 reads CASSRLWAEAFF. CDR3 nucleotides: TGTGCCAGCAGCCGCTTGTGGGCTGAAGCTTTCTTT.

The chain links TRBV9 to TRBJ2-3, with 7 positions matching TRBD2. The CDR3 has 16 amino acids. Germline values: CDR1 SGDLS, CDR2 YYNGEE. Germline trimming cut 2 bases from V and 2 bases from J; bases unmatched to any gene: 8. The CDR3 bases are TGTGCCAGCAGCGTTTATGGGGGGGGTCCCACAGATACGCAGTATTTT. Translated, it gives CASSVYGGGPTDTQYF.

The rearrangement joins TRBV9 to TRBJ2-1; maybe TRBD1 (6 bases). Trimming cost V 3 bases and J 4 bases, with 8 bases left between them. The CDR3 runs to 13 residues. Germline CDR1 reads SGDLS; CDR2 reads YYNGEE. In DNA, the CDR3 is TGTGCCAGCAGCGCAGGACAGTACAATGAGCAGTTCTTC. Encoded protein: CASSAGQYNEQFF.

The chain uses TRBV5-1 and TRBJ2-2, with D possibly called TRBD1 or TRBD2 (6 bases each). CDR3 size: 16 residues. Germline V CDR1 and CDR2: SGHRS, YFSETQ. V lost 0 bases and J lost 0, with 9 bases in between. Written as DNA, the CDR3 is TGCGCCAGCAGCTTGGCGGGGGCTCCGAACACCGGGGAGCTGTTTTTT. Translated: CASSLAGAPNTGELFF. Together with reference TRBV5-1 and TRBJ2-2, the CDR3 gives the full variable domain: KAGVTQTPRYLIKTRGQQVTLSCSPISGHRSVSWYQQTPGQGLQFLFEYFSETQRNKGNFPGRFSGRQFSNSRSEMNVSTLELGDSALYLCASSLAGAPNTGELFFGEGSRLTVL.